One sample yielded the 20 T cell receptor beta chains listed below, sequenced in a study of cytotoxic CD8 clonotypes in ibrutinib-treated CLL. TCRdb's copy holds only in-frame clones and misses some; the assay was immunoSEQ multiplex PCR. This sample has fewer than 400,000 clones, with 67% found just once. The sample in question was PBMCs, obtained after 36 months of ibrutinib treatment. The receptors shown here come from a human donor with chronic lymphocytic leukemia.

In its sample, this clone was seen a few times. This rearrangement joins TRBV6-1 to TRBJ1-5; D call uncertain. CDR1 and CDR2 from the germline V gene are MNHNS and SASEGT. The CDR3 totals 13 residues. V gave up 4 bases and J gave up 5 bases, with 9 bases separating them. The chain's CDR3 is CASSARRDQPQHF. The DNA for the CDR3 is TGTGCCAGCAGTGCCCGAAGGGATCAGCCCCAGCATTTT.

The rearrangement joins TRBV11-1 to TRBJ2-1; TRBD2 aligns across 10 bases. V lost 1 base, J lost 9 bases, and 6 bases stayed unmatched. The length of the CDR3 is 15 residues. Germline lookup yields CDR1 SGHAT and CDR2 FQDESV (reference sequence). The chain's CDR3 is CASSLGQREGPEQFF. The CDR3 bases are TGTGCCAGCAGCTTAGGCCAGCGGGAGGGCCCTGAGCAGTTCTTC.

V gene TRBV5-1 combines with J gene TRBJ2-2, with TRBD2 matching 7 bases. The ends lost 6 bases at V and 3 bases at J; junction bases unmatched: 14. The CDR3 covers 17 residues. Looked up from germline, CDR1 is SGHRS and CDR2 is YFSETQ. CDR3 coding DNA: TGCGCCAGCAAGGTCCCGACTAGCCGTTGGGACACCGGGGAGCTGTTTTTT. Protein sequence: CASKVPTSRWDTGELFF.

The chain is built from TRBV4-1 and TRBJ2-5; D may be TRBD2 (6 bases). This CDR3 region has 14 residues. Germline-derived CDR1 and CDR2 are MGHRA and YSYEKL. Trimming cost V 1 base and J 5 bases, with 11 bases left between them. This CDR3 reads CASSQGLGGETQYF. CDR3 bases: TGCGCCAGCAGCCAAGGACTAGGAGGCGAGACCCAGTACTTC.

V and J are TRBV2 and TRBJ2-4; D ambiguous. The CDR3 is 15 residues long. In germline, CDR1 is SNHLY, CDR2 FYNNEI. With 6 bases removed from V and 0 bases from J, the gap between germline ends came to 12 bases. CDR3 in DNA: TGTGCCAGCAGATTGTGGGATCTAGCCAAAAACATTCAGTACTTC. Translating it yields CASRLWDLAKNIQYF.

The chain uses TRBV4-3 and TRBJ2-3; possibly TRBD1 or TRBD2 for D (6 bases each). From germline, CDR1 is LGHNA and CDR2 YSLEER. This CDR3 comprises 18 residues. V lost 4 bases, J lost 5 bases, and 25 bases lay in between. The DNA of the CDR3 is TGCGCCAGCAGCCCGCAAAGTATAGGAGGGGGAGTGGGAGATACGCAGTATTTT. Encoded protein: CASSPQSIGGGVGDTQYF.

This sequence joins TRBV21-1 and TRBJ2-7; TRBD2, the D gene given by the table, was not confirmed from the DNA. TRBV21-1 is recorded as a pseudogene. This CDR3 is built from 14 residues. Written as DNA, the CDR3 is TGTGCCAGCACCAAAGCAGGGACTCCCTACGAGCAGTACTTC. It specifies CASTKAGTPYEQYF.

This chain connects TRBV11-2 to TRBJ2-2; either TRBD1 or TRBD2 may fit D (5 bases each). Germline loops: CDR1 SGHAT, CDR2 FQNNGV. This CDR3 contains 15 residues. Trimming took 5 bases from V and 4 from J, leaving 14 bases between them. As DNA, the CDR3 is TGTGCCAGCAGCCCGAGCGTGAGGGGCACCGGGGAGCTGTTTTTT. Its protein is CASSPSVRGTGELFF.

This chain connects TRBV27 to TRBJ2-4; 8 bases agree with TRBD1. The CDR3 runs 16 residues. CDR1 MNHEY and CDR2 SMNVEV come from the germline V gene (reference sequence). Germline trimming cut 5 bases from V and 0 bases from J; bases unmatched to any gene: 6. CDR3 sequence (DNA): TGTGCCAGCAGTCCTGGACAGGGTATAGCCAAAAACATTCAGTACTTC. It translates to CASSPGQGIAKNIQYF.

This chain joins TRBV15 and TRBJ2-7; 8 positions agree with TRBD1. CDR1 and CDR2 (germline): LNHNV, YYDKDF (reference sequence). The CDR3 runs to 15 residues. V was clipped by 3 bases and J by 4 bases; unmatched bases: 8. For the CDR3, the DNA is TGTGCCACCAGCAGTCAGGGGGCGCTTCATTACGAGCAGTACTTC. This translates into CATSSQGALHYEQYF.

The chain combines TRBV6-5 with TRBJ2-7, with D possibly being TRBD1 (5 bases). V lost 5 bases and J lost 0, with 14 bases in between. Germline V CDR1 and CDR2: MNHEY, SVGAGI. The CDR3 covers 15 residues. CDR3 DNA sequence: TGTGCCAGCAGTCCAGGGTTCACCTACTCCTACGAGCAGTACTTC. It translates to CASSPGFTYSYEQYF.

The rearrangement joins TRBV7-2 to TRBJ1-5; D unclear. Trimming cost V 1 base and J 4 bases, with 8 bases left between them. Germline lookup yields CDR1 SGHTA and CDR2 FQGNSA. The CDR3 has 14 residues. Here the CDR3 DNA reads TGTGCCAGCAGCTTAGGATCCCCGAATCAGCCCCAGCATTTT. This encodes CASSLGSPNQPQHF.

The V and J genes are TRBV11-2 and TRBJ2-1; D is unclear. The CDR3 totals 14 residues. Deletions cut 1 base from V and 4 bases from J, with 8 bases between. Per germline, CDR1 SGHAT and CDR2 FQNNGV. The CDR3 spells CASSLAALYNEQFF. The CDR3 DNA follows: TGTGCCAGCAGCTTAGCGGCCTTATACAATGAGCAGTTCTTC.

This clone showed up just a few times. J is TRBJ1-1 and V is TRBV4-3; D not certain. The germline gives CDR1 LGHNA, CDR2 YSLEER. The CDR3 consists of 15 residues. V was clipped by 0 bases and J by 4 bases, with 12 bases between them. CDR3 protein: CASSQDYRAITEAFF. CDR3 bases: TGCGCCAGCAGCCAAGATTATCGGGCTATCACTGAAGCTTTCTTT.

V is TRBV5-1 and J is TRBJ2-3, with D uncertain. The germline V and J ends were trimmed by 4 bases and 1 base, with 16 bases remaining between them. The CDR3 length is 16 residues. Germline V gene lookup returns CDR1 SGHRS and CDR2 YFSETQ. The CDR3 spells CASSGRRGVGTDTQYF. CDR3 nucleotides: TGCGCCAGCAGCGGTCGGAGAGGAGTGGGCACAGATACGCAGTATTTT. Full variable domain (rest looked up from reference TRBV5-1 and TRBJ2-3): KAGVTQTPRYLIKTRGQQVTLSCSPISGHRSVSWYQQTPGQGLQFLFEYFSETQRNKGNFPGRFSGRQFSNSRSEMNVSTLELGDSALYLCASSGRRGVGTDTQYFGPGTRLTVL.

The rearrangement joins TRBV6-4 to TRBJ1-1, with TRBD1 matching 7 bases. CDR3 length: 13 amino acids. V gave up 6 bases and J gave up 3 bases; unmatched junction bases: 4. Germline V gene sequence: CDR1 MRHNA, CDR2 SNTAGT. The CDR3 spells CASRQGQYTEAFF. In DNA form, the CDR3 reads TGTGCCAGCAGACAGGGGCAGTACACTGAAGCTTTCTTT.

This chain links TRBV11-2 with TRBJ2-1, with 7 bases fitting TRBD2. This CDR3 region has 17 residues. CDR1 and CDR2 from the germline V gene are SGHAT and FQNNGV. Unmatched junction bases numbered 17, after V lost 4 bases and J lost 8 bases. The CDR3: CASSSHRLAPGRDEQFF. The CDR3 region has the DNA TGTGCCAGCAGCTCCCACCGACTAGCCCCAGGTAGAGATGAGCAGTTCTTC.

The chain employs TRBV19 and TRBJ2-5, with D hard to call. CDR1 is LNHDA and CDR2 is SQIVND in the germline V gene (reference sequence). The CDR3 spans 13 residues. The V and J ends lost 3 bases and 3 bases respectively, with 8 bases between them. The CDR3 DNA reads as TGTGCCAGTAGTATCGCCCTAGAAGAGACCCAGTACTTC. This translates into CASSIALEETQYF.

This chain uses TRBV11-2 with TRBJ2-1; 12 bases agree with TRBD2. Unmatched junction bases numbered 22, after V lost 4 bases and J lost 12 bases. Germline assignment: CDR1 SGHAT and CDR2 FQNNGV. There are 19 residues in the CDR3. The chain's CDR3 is CASSSTPHDLAGGRRRQFF. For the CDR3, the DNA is TGTGCCAGCAGCTCCACGCCACATGACCTAGCGGGAGGGAGGAGGAGGCAGTTCTTC.

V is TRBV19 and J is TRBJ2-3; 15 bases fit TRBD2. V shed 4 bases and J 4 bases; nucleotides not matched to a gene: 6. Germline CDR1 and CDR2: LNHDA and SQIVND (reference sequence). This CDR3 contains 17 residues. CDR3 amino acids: CASSNIGTSGRSDTQYF. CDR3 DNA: TGTGCCAGTAGTAACATCGGGACTAGCGGGAGGTCAGATACGCAGTATTTT.